The clone carrying this T cell receptor beta chain was recorded many times. This sample was taken from a study of T cells in Graves' hyperthyroidism and ophthalmopathy. It was RNA transcripts that yielded the amplified TCR beta CDR3 regions. TCR CDR3 regions were first amplified by RT-PCR with HTBI primers. TCRdb itself ran the multiplex PCR reads through MiXCR, one entry per CDR3 protein. The sample consists of about 260,000 distinct CDR3 sequences, around 17% of them appearing once. The germline CDR1 and CDR2 sequences are SGHTA and FQGNSA. The CDR3 spans 19 residues. J lost 2 bases, V lost 2 bases, and 8 bases had no gene match.

The sample consisted of blood. This clonotype was sampled from a woman between 18 and 29 years old with Graves' ophthalmopathy. J is TRBJ2-2 and V is TRBV7-2; 13 bases are shared with TRBD2. The CDR3 DNA reads as TGTGCCAGCAGCTTATGGAGGACTAGCGGGAGAGCTAACACCGGGGAGCTGTTTTTT. It encodes CASSLWRTSGRANTGELFF. The variable domain in full, with the rest retrieved from reference TRBV7-2 and TRBJ2-2, is GAGVSQSPSNKVTEKGKDVELRCDPISGHTALYWYRQSLGQGLEFLIYFQGNSAPDKSGLPSDRFSAERTGGSVSTLTIQRTQQEDSAVYLCASSLWRTSGRANTGELFFGEGSRLTVL.